A selection of T cell receptor beta chains follows, all from one sample in a study of metastatic and nonmetastatic thyroid tumors. MiXCR reprocessed the PCR reads for TCRdb. The sample holds 7,000 to 9,500 clones, 20% to 25% seen once. Material: adjacent normal tissue. These receptors originate from a female donor with papillary thyroid cancer or a benign thyroid nodule (not recorded which). Some clones in this sample may be carry-over from other donors' samples. CDR3s include the opening cysteine and the closing phenylalanine or tryptophan. The D gene is left open where the match is weak. Size values are once, few and many counts, or a class for expanded clones, and some rows have none.

TRBD1,TRBV3-1,TRBJ2-5,few,CASSQTFRDRGLLAQYF,TGTGCCAGCAGCCAAACTTTCCGGGACAGGGGATTATTAGCCCAGTACTTC
.,TRBV9,TRBJ1-1,many,CASSPLGGNMNTEAFF,TGTGCCAGCTCTCCCCTGGGGGGAAACATGAACACTGAAGCTTTCTTT
.,TRBV5-1,TRBJ1-5,many,CASSPGSLYSNQPQHF,TGCGCCAGCAGCCCCGGTTCTTTGTATAGCAATCAGCCCCAGCATTTT
.,TRBV7-6,TRBJ1-2,.,CASSLYPNYGYTF,TGTGCCAGCAGCTTATATCCTAACTATGGCTACACCTTC
TRBD2,TRBV20-1,TRBJ2-3,many,CSALLSSGGSSDTQYF,TGCAGTGCCCTCCTTTCTAGCGGGGGGTCATCAGATACGCAGTATTTT
.,TRBV6-2/TRBV6-3,TRBJ2-5,medium-sized,CASSPDTRRRAPETQYF,TGTGCCAGCAGTCCTGATACGCGGCGGCGGGCCCCAGAGACCCAGTACTTC
.,TRBV3-1,TRBJ2-3,many,CASSHWILLDPRPDTQYF,TGTGCCAGCAGCCACTGGATTCTCTTGGACCCACGGCCAGATACGCAGTATTTT
TRBD2,TRBV6-2/TRBV6-3,TRBJ2-7,few,CASSYGLRGRAREQYF,TGTGCCAGCAGTTACGGGCTTCGCGGGAGGGCCCGGGAGCAGTACTTC
.,TRBV29-1,TRBJ2-1,many,CSVEVQRYNEQFF,TGCAGCGTTGAAGTCCAGCGATACAATGAGCAGTTCTTC
TRBD2,TRBV2,TRBJ2-3,medium-sized,CASIPGGSTDTQYF,TGTGCCAGCATCCCGGGGGGGAGCACAGATACGCAGTATTTT